This T cell receptor beta chain was sequenced during a study of blood T cell repertoires in COVID-19. The CDR3 has 15 amino acids. The ends were cut back, 2 bases at V and 4 bases at J, with 14 bases in the middle. From germline, CDR1 is LNHDA and CDR2 SQIVND (reference sequence). Per the study methods: Cell counts per sample came from amplifying reference gene primers. The assay was immunoSEQ multiplex PCR, and TCRdb's table has in-frame clones only and misses some. V and J calls and clone size are as listed in that table; D and trimming were resolved from the DNA. Among 200,000 to 250,000 clones listed, about 85% were seen once. Seattle patients were enrolled during active infection and followed longitudinally.

Sample: peripheral blood. This receptor was taken from a woman in her forties or fifties with COVID-19, enrolled during active disease. The chain is built from TRBV19 and TRBJ1-2; D call uncertain. The CDR3 region has the DNA TGTGCCAGTAGTATAATAGGAGGGCAGTCCTATGGCTACACCTTC. Translating gives CASSIIGGQSYGYTF.